This T cell receptor beta chain came from a study of blood T cell dynamics during melanoma immunotherapy. A remark on this clone: Its antigen remains unidentified.

Time point of the sample: pre-treatment baseline. Study outcomes and limitations: Whether repertoire-driving clones were melanoma-specific could not be determined.

Some clones are missing from TCRdb's copy, which holds only in-frame ones; the method was immunoSEQ multiplex PCR. The sample lists just under 10,000 clones; over 85% were seen once. Per the germline V gene, CDR1 is SGHAT and CDR2 is FQNNGV. This CDR3 is 12 amino acids long. V dropped 4 bases and J dropped 8 bases, with 8 bases sitting between them. This material consisted of blood, taken from a patient treated with checkpoint blockade. The clonotype comes from a human donor with melanoma. The chain has TRBV11-2 and TRBJ2-2; D not resolved. The CDR3 spells CASSSPGGELFF. The CDR3 bases are TGTGCCAGCAGCTCCCCTGGAGGGGAGCTGTTTTTT. Drawing the rest from reference TRBV11-2 and TRBJ2-2, the complete variable domain is EAGVAQSPRYKIIEKRQSVAFWCNPISGHATLYWYQQILGQGPKLLIQFQNNGVVDDSQLPKDRFSAERLKGVDSTLKIQPAKLEDSAVYLCASSSPGGELFFGEGSRLTVL.